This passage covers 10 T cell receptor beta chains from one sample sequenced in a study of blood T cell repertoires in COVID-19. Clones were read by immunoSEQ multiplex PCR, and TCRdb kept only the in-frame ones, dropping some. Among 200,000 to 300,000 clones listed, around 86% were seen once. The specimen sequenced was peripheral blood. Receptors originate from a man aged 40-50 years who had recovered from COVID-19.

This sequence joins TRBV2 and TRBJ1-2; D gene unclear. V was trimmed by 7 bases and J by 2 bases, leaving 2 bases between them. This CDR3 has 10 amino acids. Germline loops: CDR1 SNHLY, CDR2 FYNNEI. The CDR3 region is CASTNYGYTF. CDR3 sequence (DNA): TGTGCCAGCACGAACTATGGCTACACCTTC.

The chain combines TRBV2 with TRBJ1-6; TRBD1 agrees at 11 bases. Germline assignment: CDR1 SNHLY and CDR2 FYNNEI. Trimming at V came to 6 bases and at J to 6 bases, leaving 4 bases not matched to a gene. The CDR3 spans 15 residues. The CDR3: CASRGQGAGNSPLHF. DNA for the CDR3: TGTGCCAGCAGAGGACAGGGGGCTGGTAATTCACCCCTCCACTTT.

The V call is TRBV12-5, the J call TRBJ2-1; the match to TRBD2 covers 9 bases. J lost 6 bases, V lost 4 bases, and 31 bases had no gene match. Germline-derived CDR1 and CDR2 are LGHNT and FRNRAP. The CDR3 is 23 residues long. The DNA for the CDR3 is TGTGCTAGTGGTTCCCCTTCTCCCAACAGAAACGCCGGGACTAGCCTTATAATCAATGAGCAGTTCTTC. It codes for CASGSPSPNRNAGTSLIINEQFF.

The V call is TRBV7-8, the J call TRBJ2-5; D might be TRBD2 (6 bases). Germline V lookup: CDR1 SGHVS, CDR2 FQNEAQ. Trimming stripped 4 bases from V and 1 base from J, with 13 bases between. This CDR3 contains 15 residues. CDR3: CASSWDSSFQETQYF. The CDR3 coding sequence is TGTGCCAGCAGCTGGGACTCTAGCTTCCAAGAGACCCAGTACTTC.

This CDR3 is CASKPDREAGYTF. CDR3 bases: TGTGCCAGCAAGCCGGACAGGGAGGCTGGCTACACCTTC. This rearrangement joins TRBV2 to TRBJ1-2; 8 bases match TRBD1. V gave up 7 bases and J gave up 7 bases; unmatched junction bases: 8. The CDR3 is 13 residues long. CDR1 and CDR2 (germline): SNHLY, FYNNEI.

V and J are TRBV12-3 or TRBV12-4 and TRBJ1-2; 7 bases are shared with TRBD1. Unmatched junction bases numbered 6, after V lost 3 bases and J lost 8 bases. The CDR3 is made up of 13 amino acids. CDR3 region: CASSFRQGLGYTF. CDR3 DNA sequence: TGTGCCAGCAGTTTTAGACAGGGTCTCGGCTACACCTTC.

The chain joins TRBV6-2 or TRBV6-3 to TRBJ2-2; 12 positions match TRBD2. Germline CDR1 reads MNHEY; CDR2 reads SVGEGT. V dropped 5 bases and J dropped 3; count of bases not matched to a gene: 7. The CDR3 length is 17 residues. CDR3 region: CASSTLAGGPDTGELFF. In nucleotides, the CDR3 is TGTGCCAGCAGTACCCTAGCGGGGGGGCCGGACACCGGGGAGCTGTTTTTT.

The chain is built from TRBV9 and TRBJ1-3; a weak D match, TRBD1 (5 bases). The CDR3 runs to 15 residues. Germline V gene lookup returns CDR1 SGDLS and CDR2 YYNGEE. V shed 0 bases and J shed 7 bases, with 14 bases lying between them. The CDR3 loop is CASSVAAGYPNTIYF. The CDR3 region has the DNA TGTGCCAGCAGCGTAGCGGCAGGGTATCCGAACACCATATATTTT.

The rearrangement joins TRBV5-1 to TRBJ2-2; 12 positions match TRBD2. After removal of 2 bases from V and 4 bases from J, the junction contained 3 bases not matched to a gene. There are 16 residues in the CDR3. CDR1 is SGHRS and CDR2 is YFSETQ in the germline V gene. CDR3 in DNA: TGCGCCAGCAGCTTATGGACTAGCGGGACCACCGGGGAGCTGTTTTTT. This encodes CASSLWTSGTTGELFF.

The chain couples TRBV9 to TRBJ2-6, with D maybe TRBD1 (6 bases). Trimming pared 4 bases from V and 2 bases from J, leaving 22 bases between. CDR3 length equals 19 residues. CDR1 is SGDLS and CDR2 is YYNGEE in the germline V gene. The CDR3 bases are TGTGCCAGCAGCCTCCAAAGAGGGGACACCACTGCTGGGGCCAACGTCCTGACTTTC. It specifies CASSLQRGDTTAGANVLTF.